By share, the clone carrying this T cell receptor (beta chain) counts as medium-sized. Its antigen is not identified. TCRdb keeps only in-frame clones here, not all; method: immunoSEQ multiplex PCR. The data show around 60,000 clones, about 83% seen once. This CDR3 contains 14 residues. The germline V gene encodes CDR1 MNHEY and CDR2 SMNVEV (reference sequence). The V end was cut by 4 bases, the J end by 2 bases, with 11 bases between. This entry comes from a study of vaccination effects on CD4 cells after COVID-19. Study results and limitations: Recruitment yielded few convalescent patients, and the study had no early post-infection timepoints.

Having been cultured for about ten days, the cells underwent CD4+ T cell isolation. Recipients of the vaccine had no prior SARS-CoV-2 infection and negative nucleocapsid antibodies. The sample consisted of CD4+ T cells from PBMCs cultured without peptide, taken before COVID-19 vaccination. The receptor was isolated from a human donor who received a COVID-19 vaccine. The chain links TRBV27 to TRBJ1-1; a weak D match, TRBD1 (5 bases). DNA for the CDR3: TGTGCCAGCAGTTCCAGGGTCGGTAACACTGAAGCTTTCTTT. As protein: CASSSRVGNTEAFF.